Here is one T cell receptor (beta chain) with its context. Its antigen is still unknown. The CDR3 is 16 residues long. V was shortened by 3 bases and J by 1 base, with 10 bases between the two germline ends. The source of the sample is a study of blood T cells in healthy people across ages. Points from the study as a whole: No conclusive comparison of naive versus antigen-experienced cells was possible with unsorted PBMCs.

A second about 7 to 11 cycle PCR used barcoded and J-beta primers. Any given sample supplied a minimum of 2.5 million CDR3-containing paired-end reads. TCRdb re-analysed the 5' RACE reads in MiXCR, keeping a single row per CDR3 protein. In the table there are about 840,000 distinct CDR3 sequences, almost 30% of which are singletons. These data are also associated with another study on T cells of mothers and their children.

This sequence joins TRBV12-3 or TRBV12-4 and TRBJ2-6, with D tentatively TRBD1 (5 bases). The TCR originated in a woman in her thirties or forties in good health. The sample consisted of blood. The CDR3 DNA is TGTGCCAGCAGTTTCGAAAGGGGTTCTGGGGCCAACGTCCTGACTTTC. Translation gives CASSFERGSGANVLTF.